The T cell receptor (beta chain) described here comes from a study of cytomegalovirus exposure and HLA in healthy donors. Study results and caveats: Segments of the TCR beta V type were, in most cases, productive about 87% or about 30% of the time in an earlier analysis. Accurate HLA-A and HLA-B prediction from TCR beta sequences was reported for most subjects. Among donors in an Asian-associated ancestry cluster, a later analysis reportedly found fewer N-insertions than the roughly 610-donor mean.

In the PCR, 60 Vbeta and 13 Jbeta primers were used. TCRdb's table, derived via immunoSEQ multiplex PCR, lists solely in-frame clones and lacks some. There are approximately 120,000 clones in the sample; around 75% occur only once, and less than 4% lies in the top ten. Points on this clone: The antigen is not known.

Germline loops: CDR1 MNHEY, CDR2 SVGAGI. The CDR3 has 14 residues. The ends lost 5 bases at V and 3 bases at J; junction bases unmatched: 2. V is TRBV6-5 and J is TRBJ2-5, with 11 bases aligning to TRBD2. The receptor was derived from a young man in good health and CMV-seronegative. The sequenced material came from PBMCs. CDR3 coding DNA: TGTGCCAGCAGTACTAGCGGGGGAAAAGAGACCCAGTACTTC. This codes for CASSTSGGKETQYF.